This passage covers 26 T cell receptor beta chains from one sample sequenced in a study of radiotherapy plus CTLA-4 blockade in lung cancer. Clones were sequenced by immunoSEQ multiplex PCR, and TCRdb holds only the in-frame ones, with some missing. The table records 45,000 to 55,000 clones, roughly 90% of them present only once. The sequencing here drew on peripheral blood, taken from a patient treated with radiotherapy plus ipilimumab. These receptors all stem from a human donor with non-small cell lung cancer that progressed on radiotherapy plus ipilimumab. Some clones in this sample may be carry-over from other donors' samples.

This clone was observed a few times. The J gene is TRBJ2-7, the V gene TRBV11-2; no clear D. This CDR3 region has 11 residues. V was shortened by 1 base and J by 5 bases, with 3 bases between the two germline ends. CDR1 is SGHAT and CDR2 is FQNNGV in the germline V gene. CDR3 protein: CASSLGHEQYF. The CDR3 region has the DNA TGTGCCAGCAGCTTAGGGCACGAGCAGTACTTC.

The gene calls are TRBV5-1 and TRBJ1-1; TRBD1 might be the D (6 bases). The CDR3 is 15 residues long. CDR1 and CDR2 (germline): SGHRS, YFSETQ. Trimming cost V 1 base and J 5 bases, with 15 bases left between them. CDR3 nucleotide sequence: TGCGCCAGCAGCTTGTCGGGGCAGGGGATAACTGAAGCTTTCTTT. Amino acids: CASSLSGQGITEAFF.

CDR3 in amino acids: CASSDQRGGFDTQYF. CDR3 sequence (DNA): TGCGCCAGCAGTGACCAGCGGGGGGGCTTTGATACGCAGTATTTT. V and J are TRBV10-1 and TRBJ2-3; 10 bases map to TRBD2. The CDR3 loop spans 15 amino acids. The V gene's germline CDR1 is WNHNN and CDR2 SYGVQD (reference sequence). The ends lost 3 bases at V and 6 bases at J; junction bases unmatched: 6.

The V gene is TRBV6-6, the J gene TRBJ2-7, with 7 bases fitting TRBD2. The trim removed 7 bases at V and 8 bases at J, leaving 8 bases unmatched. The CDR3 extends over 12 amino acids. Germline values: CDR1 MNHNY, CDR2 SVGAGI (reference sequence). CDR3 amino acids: CASTGTTPKQYF. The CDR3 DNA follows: TGTGCCAGCACCGGGACTACACCTAAGCAGTACTTC.

CDR3 in amino acids: CASRFGQGAPYEQYF. The CDR3 nucleotides read TGTGCCAGCAGATTCGGACAGGGGGCCCCCTACGAGCAGTACTTC. The chain couples TRBV7-9 to TRBJ2-7; TRBD1 agrees at 11 bases. The germline gives CDR1 SEHNR, CDR2 FQNEAQ (reference sequence). The CDR3 runs to 15 residues. Trimming took 6 bases from V and 2 from J; bases not matched to a gene: 6.

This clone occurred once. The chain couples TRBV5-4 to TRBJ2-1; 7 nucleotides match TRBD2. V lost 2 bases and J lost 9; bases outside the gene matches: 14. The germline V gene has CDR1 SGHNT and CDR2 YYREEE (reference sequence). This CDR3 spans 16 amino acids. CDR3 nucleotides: TGTGCCAGCAGCTTTAGGGTGTTGGCGGGAGCTGTTGAGCAGTTCTTC. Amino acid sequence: CASSFRVLAGAVEQFF. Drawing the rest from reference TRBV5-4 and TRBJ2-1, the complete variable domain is ETGVTQSPTHLIKTRGQQVTLRCSSQSGHNTVSWYQQALGQGPQFIFQYYREEENGRGNFPPRFSGLQFPNYSSELNVNALELDDSALYLCASSFRVLAGAVEQFFGPGTRLTVL.

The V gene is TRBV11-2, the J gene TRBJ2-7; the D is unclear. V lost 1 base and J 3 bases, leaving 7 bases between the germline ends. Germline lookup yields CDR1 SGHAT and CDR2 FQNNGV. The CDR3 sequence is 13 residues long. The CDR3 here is CASSLVTSYEQYF. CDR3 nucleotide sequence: TGTGCCAGCAGCTTAGTTACGAGCTACGAGCAGTACTTC.

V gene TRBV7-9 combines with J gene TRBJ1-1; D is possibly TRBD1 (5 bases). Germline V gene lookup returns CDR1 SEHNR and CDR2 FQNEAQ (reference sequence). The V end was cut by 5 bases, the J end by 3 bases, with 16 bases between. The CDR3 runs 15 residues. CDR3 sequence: CASSPATEGDTEAFF. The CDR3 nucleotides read TGTGCCAGCAGCCCTGCGACAGAAGGAGACACTGAAGCTTTCTTT. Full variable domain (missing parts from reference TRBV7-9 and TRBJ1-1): DTGVSQNPRHKITKRGQNVTFRCDPISEHNRLYWYRQTLGQGPEFLTYFQNEAQLEKSRLLSDRFSAERPKGSFSTLEIQRTEQGDSAMYLCASSPATEGDTEAFFGQGTRLTVV.

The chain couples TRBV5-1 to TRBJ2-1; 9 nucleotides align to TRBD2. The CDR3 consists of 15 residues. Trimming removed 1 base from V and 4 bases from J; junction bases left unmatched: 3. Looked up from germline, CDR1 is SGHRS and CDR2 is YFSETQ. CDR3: CASSLSGGHYNEQFF. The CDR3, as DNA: TGCGCCAGCAGCTTGAGCGGGGGGCATTACAATGAGCAGTTCTTC.

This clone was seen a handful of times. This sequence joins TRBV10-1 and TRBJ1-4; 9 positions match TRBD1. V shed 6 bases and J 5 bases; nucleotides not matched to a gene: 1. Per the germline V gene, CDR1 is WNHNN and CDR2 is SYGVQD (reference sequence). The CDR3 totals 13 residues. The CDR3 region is CASSGTGNEKLFF. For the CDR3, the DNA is TGCGCCAGCAGCGGGACAGGGAATGAAAAACTGTTTTTT.

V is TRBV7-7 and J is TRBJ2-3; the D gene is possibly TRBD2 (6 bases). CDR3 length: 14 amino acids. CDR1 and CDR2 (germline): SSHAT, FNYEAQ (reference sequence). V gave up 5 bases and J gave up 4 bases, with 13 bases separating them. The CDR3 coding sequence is TGTGCCAGCAGCGCGGGACTCCCGCCAGATACGCAGTATTTT. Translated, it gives CASSAGLPPDTQYF.

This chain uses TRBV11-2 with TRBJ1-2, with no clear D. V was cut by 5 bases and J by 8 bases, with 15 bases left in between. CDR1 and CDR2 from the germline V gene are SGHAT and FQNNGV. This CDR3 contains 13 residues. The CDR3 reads CASSADGVGGYTF. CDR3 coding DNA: TGTGCCAGCAGCGCGGACGGGGTCGGGGGCTACACCTTC.

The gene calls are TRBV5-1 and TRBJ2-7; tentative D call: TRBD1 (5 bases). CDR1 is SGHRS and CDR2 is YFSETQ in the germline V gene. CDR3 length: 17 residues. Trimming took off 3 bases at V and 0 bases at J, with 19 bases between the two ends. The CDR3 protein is CASSSVTDGASSYEQYF. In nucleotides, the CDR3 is TGCGCCAGCAGCTCAGTGACAGATGGAGCGAGCTCCTACGAGCAGTACTTC.

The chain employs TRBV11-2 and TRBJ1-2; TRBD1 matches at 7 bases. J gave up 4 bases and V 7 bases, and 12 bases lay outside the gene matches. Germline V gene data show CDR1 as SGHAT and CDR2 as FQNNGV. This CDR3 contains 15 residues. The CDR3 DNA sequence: TGTGCCAGCACCGACCGGGGGGGACAGCCCTATGGCTACACCTTC. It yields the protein CASTDRGGQPYGYTF.

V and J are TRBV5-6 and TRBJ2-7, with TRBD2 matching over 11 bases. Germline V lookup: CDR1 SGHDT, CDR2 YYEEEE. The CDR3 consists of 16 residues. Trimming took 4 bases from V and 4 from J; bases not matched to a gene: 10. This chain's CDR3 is CASSPFSGRVRYEQYF. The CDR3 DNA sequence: TGTGCCAGCAGCCCATTTAGCGGGAGGGTAAGATACGAGCAGTACTTC.

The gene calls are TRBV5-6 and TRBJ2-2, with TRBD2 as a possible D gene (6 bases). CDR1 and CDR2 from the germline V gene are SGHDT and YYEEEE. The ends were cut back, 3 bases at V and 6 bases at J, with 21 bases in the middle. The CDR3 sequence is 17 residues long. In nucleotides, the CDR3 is TGTGCCAGCAGCTGGGCGTCTAGACTAGTCGGGCCCGGGGAGCTGTTTTTT. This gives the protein CASSWASRLVGPGELFF.

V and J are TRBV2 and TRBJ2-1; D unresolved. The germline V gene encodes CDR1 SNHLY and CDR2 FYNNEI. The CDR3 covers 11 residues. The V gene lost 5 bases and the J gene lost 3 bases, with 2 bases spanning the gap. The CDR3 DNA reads TGTGCCAGCAGTTACTACAATGAGCAGTTCTTC. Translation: CASSYYNEQFF.

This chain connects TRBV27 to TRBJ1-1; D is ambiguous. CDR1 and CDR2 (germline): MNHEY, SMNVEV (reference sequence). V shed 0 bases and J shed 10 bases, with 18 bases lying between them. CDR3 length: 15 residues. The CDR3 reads CASSLSEGIATGAFF. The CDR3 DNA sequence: TGTGCCAGCAGTTTATCTGAGGGCATCGCGACCGGAGCTTTCTTT.

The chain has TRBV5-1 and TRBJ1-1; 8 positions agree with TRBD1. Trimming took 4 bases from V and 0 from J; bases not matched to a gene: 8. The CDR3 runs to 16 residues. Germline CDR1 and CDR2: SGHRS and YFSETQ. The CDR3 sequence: CASSRGQAIMNTEAFF. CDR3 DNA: TGCGCCAGCAGCCGGGGACAGGCCATTATGAACACTGAAGCTTTCTTT.

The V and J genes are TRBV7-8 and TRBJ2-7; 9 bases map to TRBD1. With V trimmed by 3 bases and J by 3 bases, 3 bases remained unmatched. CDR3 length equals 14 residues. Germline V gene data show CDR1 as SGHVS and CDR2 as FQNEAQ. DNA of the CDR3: TGTGCCAGCAGCTTGGACAGGGGTTTCTACGAGCAGTACTTC. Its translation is CASSLDRGFYEQYF.

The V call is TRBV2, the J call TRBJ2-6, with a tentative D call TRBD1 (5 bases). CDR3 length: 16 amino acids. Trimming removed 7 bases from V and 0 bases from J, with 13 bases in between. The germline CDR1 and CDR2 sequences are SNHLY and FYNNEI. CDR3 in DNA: TGTGCCAGCACCTCAGACAGCAACTCTGGGGCCAACGTCCTGACTTTC. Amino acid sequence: CASTSDSNSGANVLTF.

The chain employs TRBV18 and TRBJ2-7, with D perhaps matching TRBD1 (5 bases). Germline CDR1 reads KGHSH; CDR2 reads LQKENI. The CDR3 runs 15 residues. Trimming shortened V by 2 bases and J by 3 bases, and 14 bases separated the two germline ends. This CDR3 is CASSPGADLNYEQYF. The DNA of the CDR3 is TGTGCCAGCTCACCAGGGGCGGATCTCAACTACGAGCAGTACTTC. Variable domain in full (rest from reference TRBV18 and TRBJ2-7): NAGVMQNPRHLVRRRGQEARLRCSPMKGHSHVYWYRQLPEEGLKFMVYLQKENIIDESGMPKERFSAEFPKEGPSILRIQQVVRGDSAAYFCASSPGADLNYEQYFGPGTRLTVT.

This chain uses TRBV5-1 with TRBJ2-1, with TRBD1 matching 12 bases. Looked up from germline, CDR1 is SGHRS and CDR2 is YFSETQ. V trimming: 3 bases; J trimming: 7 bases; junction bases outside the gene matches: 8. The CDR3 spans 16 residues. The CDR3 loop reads CASSYEGTGGRNEQFF. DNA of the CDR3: TGCGCCAGCAGCTACGAGGGGACAGGGGGCCGAAATGAGCAGTTCTTC.

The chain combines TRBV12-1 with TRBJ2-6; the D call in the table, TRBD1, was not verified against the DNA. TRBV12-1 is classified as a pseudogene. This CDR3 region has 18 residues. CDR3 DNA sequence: TGTGCCAGCAGCTTCGGGGGCCAGGGGGCGACTGGGGCCAACGTCCTGACTTTC. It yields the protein CASSFGGQGATGANVLTF.

The CDR3 bases are TGTGCCAGCAGCGGGACAGGGGGGTCCTACGAGCAGTACTTC. It yields the protein CASSGTGGSYEQYF. The V call is TRBV6-1, the J call TRBJ2-7; 11 bases are shared with TRBD1. The V segment lost 6 bases and the J segment 1 base; nucleotides outside the gene matches: 2. Germline V gene lookup returns CDR1 MNHNS and CDR2 SASEGT. This CDR3 spans 14 amino acids.

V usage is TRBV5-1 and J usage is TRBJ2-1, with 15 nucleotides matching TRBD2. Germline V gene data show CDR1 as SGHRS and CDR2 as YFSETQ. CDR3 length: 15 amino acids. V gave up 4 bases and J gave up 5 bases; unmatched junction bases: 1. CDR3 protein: CASSGLAGGDNEQFF. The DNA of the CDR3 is TGCGCCAGCAGCGGACTAGCGGGGGGGGACAATGAGCAGTTCTTC.